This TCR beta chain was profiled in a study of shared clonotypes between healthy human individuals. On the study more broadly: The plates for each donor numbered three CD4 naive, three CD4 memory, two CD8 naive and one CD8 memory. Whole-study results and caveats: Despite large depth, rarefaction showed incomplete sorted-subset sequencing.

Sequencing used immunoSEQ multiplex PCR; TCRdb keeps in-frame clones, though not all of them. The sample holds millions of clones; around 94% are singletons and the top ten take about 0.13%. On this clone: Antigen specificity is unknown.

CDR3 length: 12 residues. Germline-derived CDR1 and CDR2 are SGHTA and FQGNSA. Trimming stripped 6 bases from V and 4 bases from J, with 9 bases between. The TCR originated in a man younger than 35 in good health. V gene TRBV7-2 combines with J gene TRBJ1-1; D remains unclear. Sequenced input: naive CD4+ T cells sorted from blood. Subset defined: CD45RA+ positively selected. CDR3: CASRPPSTEAFF. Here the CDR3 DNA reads TGTGCCAGCAGGCCACCTAGCACTGAAGCTTTCTTT.